This TCR beta chain was identified during a study of T cells expressing NK-cell markers. General study results and limits: Researchers report these clonotypes also headed the CD3+CD56-NKG2C+ fraction in four donors.

Note on this clonotype: Its antigen is not known.

Germline lookup yields CDR1 SGDLS and CDR2 YYNGEE. CDR3 length: 14 residues. A 5'RACE template switching approach incorporating UMIs was used to make TCR beta cDNA. After re-calling the 5' RACE reads, TCRdb lists one entry per CDR3 protein, DNA absent. Seen in this sample are 550,000 or so distinct CDR3 sequences; the ten most common clones hold 3.5% to 4.5%. The chain combines TRBV9 with TRBJ2-5. The receptor comes from a man younger than 35 in good health. Material for sequencing was blood T cells: a sorted CD56 or NKG2C T cell subset, CD4+ or CD8+ T cells, or bulk PBMC T cells (not recorded which). The chain's CDR3 is CASSVGLQQETQYF.